This passage covers 9 T cell receptor beta chains from one sample sequenced in a study of control samples from healthy donors and cancer patients (dated by TCRdb to 2018 to 2020). The library was built by means of the immunoSEQ multiplex PCR assay. Sourced from immuneACCESS, this table was stored by TCRdb with only in-frame sequences that have V and J called. A share of the clones is absent; for the studies checked, an unresolved V gene accounts for under half, and the remainder has no known explanation. For this sample there are fewer than 200,000 clones; 90% to 95% appear just once. Of the sample, approximately 14% falls within the top ten clones. The specimen sequenced was PBMCs. These TCRs come from a man between 60 and 75 years old with colorectal cancer.

The genes are TRBV5-1 and TRBJ1-1; D is unresolved. V lost 4 bases to trimming and J lost 1 base, with 11 bases between them. CDR1 and CDR2 (germline): SGHRS, YFSETQ. This CDR3 has 14 residues. The CDR3 region has the DNA TGCGCCAGCAGCAGCACAGAGCCGAACACTGAAGCTTTCTTT. Protein product: CASSSTEPNTEAFF.

The V call is TRBV5-6, the J call TRBJ2-1, with D hard to call. CDR1 is SGHDT and CDR2 is YYEEEE in the germline V gene. Trimming took 3 bases from V and 7 from J, leaving 11 bases between them. The CDR3 is 13 amino acids. The CDR3 DNA sequence: TGTGCCAGCAGCTATACCGGCAGAAATGAGCAGTTCTTC. Protein: CASSYTGRNEQFF.

This clone was seen a single time. The chain combines TRBV28 with TRBJ1-5; a possible D gene is TRBD1 (5 bases). This CDR3 has 15 amino acids. Trimming pared 4 bases from V and 3 bases from J, leaving 13 bases between. Looked up from germline, CDR1 is MDHEN and CDR2 is SYDVKM. The DNA for the CDR3 is TGTGCCAGCAGTTCCATAGACAGCTCCAATCAGCCCCAGCATTTT. Translated: CASSSIDSSNQPQHF.

V usage is TRBV6-6 and J usage is TRBJ1-1; D might be TRBD1 (5 bases). The ends were cut back, 6 bases at V and 10 bases at J, with 12 bases in the middle. There are 11 residues in the CDR3. Germline V gives CDR1 MNHNY, CDR2 SVGAGI (reference sequence). Here the CDR3 reads CASSYGGRAFF. The CDR3 DNA reads as TGTGCCAGCAGCTATGGGGGTAGAGCTTTCTTT.

The chain employs TRBV4-3 and TRBJ2-5; 7 nucleotides agree with TRBD1. V lost 0 bases to trimming and J lost 5 bases; unmatched junction nucleotides: 15. The CDR3 covers 18 residues. CDR1 is LGHNA and CDR2 is YSLEER in the germline V gene. The CDR3 bases are TGCGCCAGCAGCCAAGAAGTCTTCCTCTTCGACAGGGTGGAGACCCAGTACTTC. This codes for CASSQEVFLFDRVETQYF.

The chain couples TRBV10-1 to TRBJ1-1; D gene uncertain. The V gene lost 1 base and the J gene lost 4 bases, with 4 bases spanning the gap. CDR3 length: 12 residues. In germline, CDR1 is WNHNN, CDR2 SYGVQD (reference sequence). The CDR3 sequence is CASSEWGTEAFF. The CDR3 coding sequence is TGCGCCAGCAGTGAGTGGGGCACTGAAGCTTTCTTT.

The rearrangement uses TRBV5-4 and TRBJ1-3, with D unresolved. V was trimmed by 4 bases and J by 4 bases, leaving 6 bases between them. The CDR3 runs to 12 residues. Germline loops: CDR1 SGHNT, CDR2 YYREEE (reference sequence). The CDR3 DNA reads TGTGCCAGCAGCCTAGGAGGAAACACCATATATTTT. Translated, it gives CASSLGGNTIYF.

In this sample, this clone turned up once. The gene calls are TRBV5-8 and TRBJ2-5; maybe TRBD1 (5 bases). Germline values: CDR1 SGHTS, CDR2 YDEGEE. The CDR3 is 17 amino acids. V lost 2 bases and J 1 base, leaving 18 bases between the germline ends. CDR3 loop: CASSFYKDVQGQETQYF. CDR3 DNA: TGTGCCAGCAGCTTCTACAAGGACGTCCAGGGCCAAGAGACCCAGTACTTC.

This chain connects TRBV5-1 to TRBJ2-5, with TRBD1 matching 10 bases. The germline CDR1 and CDR2 sequences are SGHRS and YFSETQ. V trimming: 4 bases; J trimming: 4 bases; junction bases outside the gene matches: 4. The CDR3 sequence is 14 residues long. CDR3 sequence (DNA): TGCGCCAGCAGCCCCGGGACAGGGGCAGAGACCCAGTACTTC. Its translation is CASSPGTGAETQYF.